Listed below are T cell receptor beta chains from one sample, sequenced in a study of T cell responses to AZD1222 COVID-19 vaccine. TCRdb's copy holds only in-frame clones and misses some; the assay was immunoSEQ multiplex PCR. The table lists 90,000 to 120,000 clones, 92% of them singletons. Sequenced here: peripheral blood, sampled on day 0 of AZD1222 vaccination. These receptors were taken from an adult in good health. CDR3s include the opening cysteine and the closing phenylalanine or tryptophan. The D gene is left open where the match is weak.

TRBJ2-5 | . | TRBV6-5 | CASSLTPKIATQYF
TRBJ2-1 | TRBD2 | TRBV5-1 | CASSISGDLYNEQFF
TRBJ1-1 | . | TRBV10-3 | CAITPHGRDTEAFF
TRBJ2-2 | . | TRBV2 | CASSLTGIRTGELFF
TRBJ1-4 | TRBD1 | TRBV7-9 | CASSLTGGVATNEKLFF
TRBJ1-2 | TRBD1 | TRBV5-1 | CASSLSQGANYGYTF
TRBJ1-5 | . | TRBV10-3 | CAISVAQGGNQPQHF
TRBJ2-2 | . | TRBV7-3 | CASRGANTGELFF
TRBJ2-3 | TRBD1 | TRBV4-3 | CASSAVPRTGGKDTQYF
TRBJ1-2 | TRBD1 | TRBV19 | CASSMGRQGAYGYTF
TRBJ1-1 | . | TRBV6-5 | CARTGYRNTEAFF
TRBJ1-1 | . | TRBV25-1 | CASSEGQGNTEAFF
TRBJ1-3 | TRBD1 | TRBV15 | CATSRDRGLGNTIYF
TRBJ1-4 | TRBD1 | TRBV4-2 | CASSQAGKGQGEKLFF
TRBJ1-4 | . | TRBV2 | CASSVDTGSYF
TRBJ1-1 | . | TRBV6-5 | CASRLDTSNTEAFF
TRBJ1-1 | TRBD1 | TRBV3-1/TRBV3-2 | CASSQDPGQGNPSAFF
TRBJ2-1 | . | TRBV3-1/TRBV3-2 | CASSWDARGNEQFF
TRBJ1-1 | TRBD1 | TRBV30 | CAWSAGGTGAFF
TRBJ2-7 | . | TRBV28 | CASSPIGSRDYEQYF
TRBJ2-2 | . | TRBV14 | CASSQTSPYNTGELFF
TRBJ2-6 | TRBD1 | TRBV18 | CASSPPDRWVAGANVLTF
TRBJ2-1 | TRBD1 | TRBV4-1 | CASSLIFRDRDNNEQFF
TRBJ1-2 | . | TRBV27 | CASTGGGSGYTF
TRBJ1-1 | . | TRBV18 | CASSPLVGTMNTEAFF
TRBJ2-7 | . | TRBV10-3 | CAIRDPQGEQYF
TRBJ2-3 | TRBD1 | TRBV2 | CASSGQGGDTQYF
TRBJ1-2 | . | TRBV12-3/TRBV12-4 | CASSFSGSDGYTF
TRBJ2-7 | . | TRBV28 | CASSFGQMAAYEQYF
TRBJ1-1 | . | TRBV15 | CATSRDPGGRTEAFF
TRBJ2-7 | . | TRBV19 | CASSQRANLGEQYF
TRBJ2-1 | . | TRBV24-1 | CATSDSASKYNEQFF
TRBJ2-1 | . | TRBV9 | CASSVGGDDNEQFF
TRBJ1-5 | . | TRBV27 | CASSLAGNNQPQHF
TRBJ1-2 | TRBD1 | TRBV6-2/TRBV6-3 | CASSSWTGGRGYTF
TRBJ1-3 | . | TRBV29-1 | CSAIQGNTIYF
TRBJ2-5 | . | TRBV7-3 | CASSFGHQETQYF
TRBJ2-1 | TRBD2 | TRBV7-9 | CASSLGLAGGRDEQFF
TRBJ1-3 | TRBD1 | TRBV3-1/TRBV3-2 | CASRRTGSGNTIYF
TRBJ2-2 | . | TRBV7-3 | CASSPPGTNGELFF
TRBJ2-7 | TRBD1 | TRBV5-6 | CASSFRARDSNEQYF
TRBJ2-7 | TRBD1 | TRBV7-2 | CASSFLQGGLDEQYF
TRBJ1-1 | . | TRBV5-3 | CARSLVGGNTEAFF
TRBJ2-7 | TRBD1 | TRBV7-2 | CASSRPTGGSGEQYF
TRBJ1-6 | TRBD1 | TRBV6-5 | CASSSGTGGISPLHF
TRBJ2-2 | TRBD2 | TRBV11-2 | CASSSPISGGSAGELFF
TRBJ1-6 | . | TRBV30 | CAWSLGQSSSNSPLHF
TRBJ2-7 | TRBD2 | TRBV7-9 | CASSLGGRAYEQYF
TRBJ2-7 | TRBD1 | TRBV13 | CASSSEDRANEQYF
TRBJ2-3 | . | TRBV24-1 | CATSDIGGDADTQYF
TRBJ2-1 | . | TRBV12-3/TRBV12-4 | CASSLGLEGQFF
TRBJ2-3 | . | TRBV5-1 | CASSLASWGTDTQYF
TRBJ2-5 | TRBD1 | TRBV18 | CASSPMNTGTGKETQYF
TRBJ2-7 | . | TRBV4-3 | CASSRGQGFKQYF
TRBJ1-5 | TRBD1 | TRBV19 | CASSITTGGNQPQHF
TRBJ1-3 | TRBD1 | TRBV28 | CASIPGQGASAGGNTIYF
TRBJ1-5 | TRBD1 | TRBV15 | CATSRLGTDNQPQHF
TRBJ1-1 | . | TRBV5-1 | CASSLVAGEGTEAFF
TRBJ1-2 | . | TRBV5-6 | CASSFSGNGYTF